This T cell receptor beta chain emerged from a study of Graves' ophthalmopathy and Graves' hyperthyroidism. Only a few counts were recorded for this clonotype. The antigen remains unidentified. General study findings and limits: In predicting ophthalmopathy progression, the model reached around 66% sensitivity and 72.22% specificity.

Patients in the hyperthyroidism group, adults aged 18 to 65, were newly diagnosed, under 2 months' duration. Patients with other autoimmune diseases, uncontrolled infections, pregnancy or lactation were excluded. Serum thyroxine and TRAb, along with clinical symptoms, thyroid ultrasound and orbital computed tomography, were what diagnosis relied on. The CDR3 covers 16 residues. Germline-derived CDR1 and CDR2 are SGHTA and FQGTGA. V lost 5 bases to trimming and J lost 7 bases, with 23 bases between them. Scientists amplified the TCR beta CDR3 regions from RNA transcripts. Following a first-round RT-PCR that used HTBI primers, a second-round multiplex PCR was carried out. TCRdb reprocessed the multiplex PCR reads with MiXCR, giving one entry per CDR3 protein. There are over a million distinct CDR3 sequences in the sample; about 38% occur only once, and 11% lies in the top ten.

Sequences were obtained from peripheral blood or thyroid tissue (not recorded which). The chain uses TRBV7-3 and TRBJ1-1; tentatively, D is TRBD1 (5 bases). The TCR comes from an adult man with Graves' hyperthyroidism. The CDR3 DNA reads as TGTGCCAGCAGCCCATGGTGTCTAGGGGACGACGATGAAGCTTTCTTT. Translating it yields CASSPWCLGDDDEAFF. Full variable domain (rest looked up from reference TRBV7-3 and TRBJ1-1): GAGVSQTPSNKVTEKGKYVELRCDPISGHTALYWYRQSLGQGPEFLIYFQGTGAADDSGLPNDRFFAVRPEGSVSTLKIQRTERGDSAVYLCASSPWCLGDDDEAFFGQGTRLTVV.